One sample yielded the 15 T cell receptor beta chains listed below, sequenced in a study of PD-1 blockade in classical Hodgkin lymphoma. Stated time point: newly diagnosed, previously untreated cHL patient sample. CD4+ T cells were purified from thawed PBMCs by negative selection. Assay used: immunoSEQ multiplex PCR; TCRdb lists only in-frame clones, some missing. Of approximately 27,000 clones in the sample, around 90% were seen once. Sequenced material: CD4+ T cells from blood. Receptor source: a human donor with classical Hodgkin lymphoma.

The chain is built from TRBV9 and TRBJ2-1; TRBD2 matches 8 bases. CDR3 length: 15 amino acids. Germline V CDR1 and CDR2: SGDLS, YYNGEE. The J segment lost 2 bases and the V segment lost 4 bases, leaving 5 bases of the junction unmatched. The CDR3 DNA sequence: TGTGCCAGCAGCTTCTCGGGGGGGACCTACAATGAGCAGTTCTTC. This sequence encodes CASSFSGGTYNEQFF.

This rearrangement joins TRBV5-1 to TRBJ2-7; 8 bases line up with TRBD1. CDR1 is SGHRS, CDR2 YFSETQ, per germline. This CDR3 has 14 residues. The V and J ends lost 4 bases and 9 bases, in that order; junction bases with no gene match: 12. CDR3 sequence (DNA): TGCGCCAGCAGCCACCCCGGACAGGGAGAGGTGCAGTACTTC. This codes for CASSHPGQGEVQYF.

This chain uses TRBV6-1 with TRBJ2-2; no clear D. The CDR3 is 11 amino acids. Trimming took 10 bases from V and 1 from J, leaving 4 bases between them. The germline V gene has CDR1 MNHNS and CDR2 SASEGT. The CDR3 here is CATQNTGELFF. CDR3 nucleotides: TGTGCCACCCAGAACACCGGGGAGCTGTTTTTT.

The rearrangement joins TRBV7-9 to TRBJ1-2; TRBD1 matches at 7 bases. J was trimmed by 4 bases and V by 5 bases; bases with no gene match: 13. Germline V gene sequence: CDR1 SEHNR, CDR2 FQNEAQ (reference sequence). This CDR3 is built from 16 residues. CDR3 residues: CASSATSTGSVYGYTF. The CDR3 region has the DNA TGTGCCAGCAGCGCCACCTCGACAGGGAGCGTCTATGGCTACACCTTC.

The J gene is TRBJ1-2, the V gene TRBV21-1. TRBV21-1 has pseudogene status. The CDR3 extends over 16 amino acids. Here the CDR3 reads CASSKDEVAGRDGYTF. CDR3 nucleotides: TGTGCCAGCAGCAAAGACGAAGTAGCAGGGAGGGATGGCTACACCTTC.

V usage is TRBV10-3 and J usage is TRBJ1-6, with 9 nucleotides matching TRBD1. V lost 6 bases to trimming and J lost 8 bases; unmatched junction nucleotides: 5. Germline V CDR1 and CDR2: ENHRY, SYGVKD. CDR3 length equals 14 residues. The CDR3 nucleotides are TGTGCCATCAGCGGGACAGGGAGGGATTCACCCCTCCACTTT. Translated: CAISGTGRDSPLHF.

This chain joins TRBV7-8 and TRBJ2-3; 7 positions agree with TRBD1. The CDR3 length is 15 residues. Looked up from germline, CDR1 is SGHVS and CDR2 is FQNEAQ. J lost 2 bases, V lost 1 base, and 3 bases had no gene match. CDR3 protein: CASSLVGGYTDTQYF. CDR3 coding DNA: TGTGCCAGCAGCTTAGTAGGGGGCTACACAGATACGCAGTATTTT.

This sequence joins TRBV10-3 and TRBJ2-2; D ambiguous. Deletions cut 3 bases from V and 1 base from J, with 6 bases between. Germline CDR1 ENHRY, CDR2 SYGVKD. This CDR3 region has 14 residues. The CDR3 DNA reads TGTGCCATCAGTGACGACGGGAACACCGGGGAGCTGTTTTTT. Protein product: CAISDDGNTGELFF.

CDR3 sequence: CASSPRGRGNQPQHF. In nucleotides, the CDR3 is TGTGCCAGCTCTCCAAGGGGGCGAGGCAATCAGCCCCAGCATTTT. J is TRBJ1-5 and V is TRBV18, with 7 bases identical to TRBD1. J gave up 2 bases and V 6 bases, and 7 bases lay outside the gene matches. Per the germline V gene, CDR1 is KGHSH and CDR2 is LQKENI. This CDR3 has 15 amino acids.

V usage is TRBV6-1 and J usage is TRBJ2-7; D call uncertain. V was clipped by 2 bases and J by 7 bases, with 15 bases between them. Germline values: CDR1 MNHNS, CDR2 SASEGT. This CDR3 has 14 residues. In nucleotides, the CDR3 is TGTGCCAGCAGTGAACTATGGGCCCCCGGAGAGCAGTACTTC. Its protein is CASSELWAPGEQYF.

The V and J genes are TRBV5-1 and TRBJ2-1, with D perhaps matching TRBD2 (5 bases). Germline-derived CDR1 and CDR2 are SGHRS and YFSETQ. V lost 0 bases, J lost 8 bases, and 15 bases lay in between. The CDR3 spans 15 residues. CDR3 in amino acids: CASSLAERDFDEQFF. In nucleotides, the CDR3 is TGCGCCAGCAGCTTGGCCGAGAGGGATTTCGATGAGCAGTTCTTC.

The gene calls are TRBV5-6 and TRBJ2-4; no clear D. V was shortened by 2 bases and J by 7 bases, with 19 bases between the two germline ends. CDR1 and CDR2 (germline): SGHDT, YYEEEE. This CDR3 is built from 16 residues. For the CDR3, the DNA is TGTGCCAGCAGCTTAGGCCCTTTGGGAAGTGGGAACATTCAGTACTTC. It translates to CASSLGPLGSGNIQYF.

The J gene is TRBJ1-1, the V gene TRBV5-1; D unresolved. The CDR3 consists of 13 residues. CDR1 is SGHRS, CDR2 YFSETQ, per germline. The germline V and J ends were trimmed by 1 base and 7 bases, with 11 bases remaining between them. CDR3 in amino acids: CASSLLSSDEAFF. CDR3 DNA: TGCGCCAGCAGCTTGCTCTCTTCAGATGAAGCTTTCTTT.

The J gene is TRBJ2-7, the V gene TRBV5-4, with 7 nucleotides matching TRBD1. The germline V gene encodes CDR1 SGHNT and CDR2 YYREEE (reference sequence). The V segment lost 2 bases and the J segment 4 bases; nucleotides outside the gene matches: 9. The CDR3 length is 15 residues. This CDR3 reads CASSFRDSGSYEQYF. Written as DNA, the CDR3 is TGTGCCAGCAGCTTTCGGGACAGTGGGTCGTACGAGCAGTACTTC.

This chain links TRBV21-1 with TRBJ2-7. TRBV21-1 is a known pseudogene. The CDR3 consists of 14 residues. The DNA for the CDR3 is TGTGCCAGCAGCAAAAGGGAAGACACCTACGAGCAGTACTTC. This gives the protein CASSKREDTYEQYF.